A selection of T cell receptor beta chains follows, all from one sample in a study of cytomegalovirus exposure and HLA in healthy donors. Sequencing was performed with immunoSEQ multiplex PCR; in TCRdb, only in-frame clones are kept and a portion is missing. The sample has around 250,000 clones; around 90% are singletons. What was sequenced was PBMCs. The source is a young woman in good health and CMV-seronegative. The CDR3 runs from the conserved cysteine through the conserved F or W. The D gene is left open where the match is weak. Size tells how often a clone was seen (once, few, many) or the class of an expanded clone, and some rows leave it out.

abundance	d_gene	v_gene	j_gene	CDR3aa	CDR3nt
-	TRBD1	TRBV5-1	TRBJ1-1	CASRQQGQLLDTEAFF	TGCGCCAGTCGACAACAGGGACAGCTATTGGACACTGAAGCTTTCTTT
-	-	TRBV11-2	TRBJ2-7	CASSFGQGAEQYF	TGTGCCAGCAGCTTTGGTCAGGGTGCCGAGCAGTACTTC
-	TRBD2	TRBV25-1	TRBJ2-3	CASSEGGITDTQYF	TGTGCCAGCAGTGAGGGAGGGATTACAGATACGCAGTATTTT
-	TRBD1	TRBV5-1	TRBJ1-2	CASSLGQGTSYGYTF	TGCGCCAGCAGCTTGGGACAGGGGACGTCCTATGGCTACACCTTC
few	TRBD2	TRBV4-1	TRBJ2-4	CASSPNVGGVIQYF	TGCGCCAGCAGCCCGAATGTGGGGGGGGTCATTCAGTACTTC
-	TRBD1	TRBV19	TRBJ2-1	CASTPGGSYNEQFF	TGTGCCAGTACCCCAGGGGGCTCCTACAATGAGCAGTTCTTC
once	-	TRBV21-1	TRBJ2-4	CASSKGALAKNIQYF	TGTGCCAGCAGCAAAGGGGCCCTAGCCAAAAACATTCAGTACTTC
few	-	TRBV28	TRBJ1-5	CASTTAQGNQPQHF	TGTGCCAGCACAACCGCTCAGGGAAATCAGCCCCAGCATTTT
once	TRBD1	TRBV5-1	TRBJ1-2	CASSLKGQIGNYGYTF	TGCGCCAGCAGCTTGAAGGGACAGATTGGTAACTATGGCTACACCTTC
-	-	TRBV29-1	TRBJ1-1	CSVASGDTEAFF	TGCAGCGTAGCCTCAGGGGACACTGAAGCTTTCTTT